A selection of T cell receptor beta chains follows, all from one sample in a study of CD8+CD57+ T cells in acquired aplastic anemia. TCRdb reanalysed the reads using MiXCR and keeps one entry per CDR3 protein. Of about 470,000 distinct CDR3 sequences listed, 25% to 40% are singletons. Material: sorted CD4+, CD8+, or CD8+CD57+ T cells (not recorded which) from PBMCs. These receptors were collected from a human donor with aplastic anemia. Each CDR3 is given with its conserved first and last residue. D genes are given only for firm matches. The listing skips clone size in some rows; elsewhere it reads once, few, many or a size class.

v_gene	abundance	j_gene	d_gene	CDR3nt	CDR3aa
TRBV25-1	many	TRBJ1-1	-	TGTGCCAGCAGTGAGTTTATAGGCGCACCCGAAGCTTTCTTT	CASSEFIGAPEAFF
TRBV10-1	many	TRBJ1-1	-	TGCGCCAGCAGTGGTCAGGGCACTGAAGCTTTCTTT	CASSGQGTEAFF
TRBV7-2	many	TRBJ2-1	-	TGTGCCAGCAGCTTACCCGCACGGAGGGAGCAGTTCTTC	CASSLPARREQFF
TRBV2	-	TRBJ1-5	-	TGTGCCAGCAGTGAGTTGGGACTCAATAGCAATCAGCCCCAGCATTTT	CASSELGLNSNQPQHF
TRBV5-8	-	TRBJ2-7	TRBD1	TGTGCCAGCAGCTTGGTAGGTCAGGGGGATTTGGAGCAGTACTTC	CASSLVGQGDLEQYF
TRBV5-1	many	TRBJ2-7	-	TGCGCCAGCAGCTTGGGAGGGGCGCGGCTGGGGGGCGAGCAGTACTTC	CASSLGGARLGGEQYF
TRBV10-3	-	TRBJ2-2	TRBD1	TGTGCCATCAGCCAGGACAGGGGGAGCACCGGGGAGCTGTTTTTT	CAISQDRGSTGELFF
TRBV4-2	many	TRBJ1-2	-	TGTGCCAGCAGCCAAGATCTCCCGGGCACATCCTATGGCTACACCTTC	CASSQDLPGTSYGYTF
TRBV27	-	TRBJ2-3	-	TGTGCCAGCAGTTTCAACACGATAGCGGATACGCAGTATTTT	CASSFNTIADTQYF
TRBV7-2	many	TRBJ2-3	-	TGTGCCAGCAGCTTAGCGGGAGGGGGGGTGACAGATACGCAGTATTTT	CASSLAGGGVTDTQYF
TRBV2	many	TRBJ2-1	-	TGTGCCAGCAGTCGAGGGGGGCAGGCTTACAATGAGCAGTTCTTC	CASSRGGQAYNEQFF
TRBV15	-	TRBJ2-1	TRBD2	TGTGCCACCAGCAGAGACCTTTTAGCGGGAGTCTCCTACGAGCAGTTCTTC	CATSRDLLAGVSYEQFF
TRBV7-9	few	TRBJ1-1	-	TGTGCCAGCAGCTCACGGTTATCCACTGAAGCTTTCTTT	CASSSRLSTEAFF
TRBV15	-	TRBJ1-1	-	TGTGCCACCAGCAGAGACAGGTTCGTTTACACTGAAGCTTTCTTT	CATSRDRFVYTEAFF
TRBV29-1	few	TRBJ1-2	TRBD1	TGCAGCGTTGAAGGCAGGGGGCAAGGCTACACCTTC	CSVEGRGQGYTF
TRBV6-1	-	TRBJ2-7	-	TGTGCCAGCAGACGCGGGACAGCGGAAGCCATTACCTACGAGCAGTACTTC	CASRRGTAEAITYEQYF
TRBV14	-	TRBJ2-3	-	TGTCCCAGCAGCCTTGCTGGGTCAGATACGCAGTATTTT	CPSSLAGSDTQYF
TRBV18	-	TRBJ1-3	-	TGTGCCAGCTCGCCGACAGCGTTCTCTGGAAACACCATATATTTT	CASSPTAFSGNTIYF
TRBV7-2	few	TRBJ2-7	-	TGTGCCAGCAGTTTAAGGCGTGGACAGTGGGCCGAGCAGTACTTC	CASSLRRGQWAEQYF
TRBV19	-	TRBJ1-5	-	TGTGCCAGCAGTCCCCCTGCCGACAGCAATCAGCACCAGCATTTT	CASSPPADSNQHQHF
TRBV7-8	few	TRBJ2-2	-	TGTGCCAGCAGCTTAGCGGGGGGGCGGGACACCGGGGAGCTGTTTTTT	CASSLAGGRDTGELFF
TRBV2	many	TRBJ1-1	-	TGTGCCAGCAGTGTAGAGGGGACTGAAGCTTTCTTT	CASSVEGTEAFF
TRBV7-9	many	TRBJ2-7	TRBD1	TGTGCCAGCAGCCTAGGGACAGGTAGTGGGTACTTC	CASSLGTGSGYF
TRBV12-5	-	TRBJ2-7	-	TGTGCTAGTGGTTTGGTATCCGGATATGTGCGCGAGCAGTACTTC	CASGLVSGYVREQYF
TRBV20-1	-	TRBJ2-1	TRBD2	TGCAGTGCTAGGGCTGGGACTAGCGGTCCAAACCGGAATGAGCAGTTCTTC	CSARAGTSGPNRNEQFF
TRBV19	many	TRBJ2-5	-	TGTGCCAGTAGTCAAAGCGAGACCCAGTACTTC	CASSQSETQYF
TRBV7-9	many	TRBJ2-7	-	TGTGCCAGCAGCTTAGTGGGCTACGAGCAGTACTTC	CASSLVGYEQYF
TRBV7-8	many	TRBJ1-6	-	TGTGCCAGCACCCACGCGGCTGTTGATTCACCCCTCCACTTT	CASTHAAVDSPLHF
TRBV9	-	TRBJ2-1	-	TGTGCCAGCAGCGTAGGAGCGAGGCTCTACAATGAGCAGTTCTTC	CASSVGARLYNEQFF
TRBV20-1	many	TRBJ1-2	-	TGCAGTGCGACCCCGCGGACGGGGCTGGGCTACACCTTC	CSATPRTGLGYTF
TRBV20-1	-	TRBJ1-5	-	TGCAGTGCTATATCTCGCTATAGCAATCAGCCCCAGCATTTT	CSAISRYSNQPQHF
TRBV18	-	TRBJ1-6	-	TGTGCCAGCTCACCAGGGGCCAGGCAGGATTCACCCCTCCACTTT	CASSPGARQDSPLHF
TRBV14	-	TRBJ1-2	TRBD1	TGTGCCAGCAGCCCACGATTGGGACAGGCCCAAGGTACTGGCTACACCTTC	CASSPRLGQAQGTGYTF
TRBV20-1	once	TRBJ1-2	-	TGCAGTGCCGGATCGGGCTTCAACTATGGCTACACCTTC	CSAGSGFNYGYTF
TRBV19	-	TRBJ2-1	TRBD2	TGTGCCAGTAGTATGGTTCCAGGACTAGCGGGATCCTACAATGAGCAGTTCTTC	CASSMVPGLAGSYNEQFF
TRBV7-2	many	TRBJ2-5	TRBD1	TGTGCCAGCAGCACAGGGGTTGGAGAGACCCAGTACTTC	CASSTGVGETQYF
TRBV2	-	TRBJ1-2	-	TGTGCCAGCGGTCGGGACCGACACTATGGCTACACCTTC	CASGRDRHYGYTF
TRBV19	-	TRBJ1-5	TRBD1	TGTGCCAGTGGTACTGGACAGGCCAATCAGCCCCAGCATTTT	CASGTGQANQPQHF
TRBV20-1	-	TRBJ2-1	TRBD2	TGCAGTGCTAGACAACCGACTGGCGGGGGGATCTCCTACAATGAGCAGTTCTTC	CSARQPTGGGISYNEQFF
TRBV20-1	-	TRBJ1-5	TRBD1	TGCAGTGCTAGAGGGGGCAGGGGGCCGAATCAGCCCCAGCATTTT	CSARGGRGPNQPQHF
TRBV28	few	TRBJ2-3	TRBD2	TGTGCCAGCATCTCCGGGACTAATACGCAGTATTTT	CASISGTNTQYF